This TCR beta chain was observed in a study of response to subunit inactivated influenza vaccine. TCRdb re-called the RT-PCR reads through MiXCR, storing one row per CDR3 protein. The profile covers fewer than 700,000 distinct CDR3 sequences, with approximately 13% appearing a single time and approximately 14% taken by the ten largest. Per the germline V gene, CDR1 is LGHNA and CDR2 is YSLEER. V shed 1 base, J shed 4 bases, and the junction held 5 bases outside the gene matches. This CDR3 is 15 amino acids long. Study-level results: Authors suggested each seasonal flu vaccination may recruit only limited numbers of new T cells.

Details on this clonotype: Its matching antigen is unknown.

V gene TRBV4-3 combines with J gene TRBJ2-5; TRBD1 agrees at 8 bases. The sequences come from PBMCs from blood, collected 45 days after vaccination. The clonotype comes from a man in his fifties who received an inactivated influenza vaccine. This CDR3 reads CASSQGATGVETQYF. The CDR3 region has the DNA TGCGCCAGCAGCCAAGGAGCGACAGGGGTAGAGACCCAGTACTTC.